This is a list of T cell receptor beta chains from one sample in a study of cytomegalovirus exposure and HLA in healthy donors. The assay was immunoSEQ multiplex PCR, and TCRdb's table has in-frame clones only and misses some. The sample carries over 70,000 clones, 78% recorded once. Sequencing was carried out using PBMCs. The receptors were gathered from a male donor in good health and CMV-seropositive. Each CDR3 is given without its conserved first and last residue. Fields, in order: CDR3 length, J gene, V gene, CDR3 protein.

>13|TRBJ2-7|TRBV28
ASSFMDRASYEQY
>12|TRBJ2-5|TRBV10-3
AISIGTKQETQY
>9|TRBJ1-1|TRBV6-6
ASTVNTEAF
>13|TRBJ2-1|TRBV6-5
ASSAGAGSYNEQF
>14|TRBJ1-1|TRBV5-6
ASSPPGQGIYTEAF
>14|TRBJ2-1|TRBV28
ASRDGEGSGYNEQF
>15|TRBJ1-2|TRBV10-3
AISPAGTGYPGYGYT
>14|TRBJ2-3|TRBV11-2
ASRGLAGPNTDTQY
>13|.|TRBV9
ASSPSGTSVYEQY
>9|TRBJ2-7|TRBV30
AWSVMSEQY
>15|TRBJ2-7|TRBV4-2
ASSQEGLAGGPDEQY
>13|TRBJ1-2|TRBV5-6
ASSLERRTNYGYT
>12|TRBJ2-2|TRBV19
ASRDRAGTGELF
>15|TRBJ2-3|TRBV9
ASSVEGLAGATDTQY
>11|TRBJ2-3|TRBV2
ASSDSSTDTQY
>13|.|TRBV30
AWSRGPEIVYEQY
>12|TRBJ1-2|TRBV5-6
ASSHGTEPGGYT
>17|TRBJ2-3|TRBV27
ASRSLRTGHRTSTDTQY
>11|TRBJ1-5|TRBV28
ASTDRPHQPQH
>12|.|TRBV6-5
ASKRAGSSYEQY
>12|TRBJ2-7|TRBV27
ASSLYDNTYEQY
>13|TRBJ2-3|TRBV11-2
ASSLEGGAGDTQY
>14|TRBJ2-7|TRBV29-1
SVDGGRGGHSYEQY
>12|TRBJ2-2|TRBV14
ASSGGQYTGELF
>11|TRBJ1-1|TRBV10-1
ASSWGVNTEAF
>12|TRBJ1-5|TRBV19
ASSIVASNQPQH
>17|TRBJ1-1|TRBV10-3
AISESGGFRLDRNWEAF
>11|TRBJ2-1|TRBV6-5
ASRKTSGVEQF
>15|TRBJ2-4|TRBV4-2
ASSQGPGTSEKNIQY
>13|TRBJ2-7|TRBV6-7
ASTKGTGGSYEQY
>13|TRBJ1-2|TRBV27
ASRQGNVGTYGYT
>13|TRBJ2-3|TRBV7-8
ASSFSEAGGGTQY
>11|TRBJ1-5|TRBV7-2
ASSSMGGQPQH
>13|TRBJ2-2|TRBV5-1
ASSSPTGRPGELF
>10|TRBJ1-2|TRBV7-3
ASSDPGGAAT
>11|TRBJ1-1|TRBV10-3
AISPRGDTEAF
>10|TRBJ2-7|TRBV28
ASSLAGYEQY
>15|TRBJ1-5|TRBV7-8
ASSYGTGTGLMTPQH
>12|TRBJ2-5|TRBV6-1
ASRTSGGGETQY
>14|TRBJ2-2|TRBV25-1
ASSDPSRGPDGELF
>13|TRBJ2-5|TRBV28
ASGDLRGGQETQY
>13|TRBJ1-2|TRBV18
ASSSRTGGGYGYT
>12|TRBJ2-7|TRBV5-4
ASSLALTENEQY
>15|TRBJ2-2|TRBV6-1
ASSEVGLAGVPGELF
>12|TRBJ2-2|TRBV6-5
ASSYSASTGELF
>13|TRBJ2-7|TRBV10-1
ASSESITGGYEQY
>9|TRBJ1-1|TRBV6-5
ASSWDSEAF
>11|TRBJ1-5|TRBV7-7
ASSFGRGQPQH
>12|TRBJ1-5|TRBV5-1
ASSLSGGNQPQH
>11|TRBJ2-2|TRBV6-4
ASSDGEAGELF
>14|TRBJ2-3|TRBV28
ASSSPGGRNTDTQY
>11|TRBJ2-7|TRBV5-6
ASSFVAAYEQY
>13|TRBJ2-3|TRBV29-1
SVERTGGGTDTQY